This T cell receptor beta chain was obtained from a study of blood T cell repertoires in COVID-19 (dated by TCRdb to about 2020). Context from the whole study: Collaborator samples came from the United States, Italy and Spain and covered acute and convalescent phases of COVID-19. The prospective study material was composed of cDNA or gDNA derived from T cells, B-cell-depleted T cells, or PBMCs. Subjects who had been exposed to COVID-19, were actively infected with it, or had recovered from it provided the deeply sampled blood TCRbeta repertoires that made up the dataset. The repertoires were released in a freely available public database meant as a resource for research on the immune response to SARS-CoV-2. The samples were drawn from two sources: the first 160 participants of the ongoing ImmuneRACE study, and 1,000 to 1,500 subjects contributed by 6 global collaborators. Sample metadata almost always included a de-identified subject ID, COVID-19 status, age in years and sex. Where available, HLA class I and class II types were taken from metadata supplied by the sample provider and were not determined by assay-based typing. General findings and caveats noted by the study authors: How much clinical and demographic metadata was included differed by source and by participant, and the metadata was provided uncurated.

V lost 5 bases and J lost 4 bases; the stretch between them is 11 bases long. Spanning cysteine to phenylalanine, the CDR3 consists of 13 amino acids. CDR3 DNA only is kept here, 39 bases in frame from base 1. CDR1 and CDR2 were assigned from the germline V gene (reference sequence) as SEHNR and FQNEAQ. Notes on this clone: Its cognate antigen has yet to be identified. The record has no base qualities; no much larger clone is one base away.

TCRbeta CDR3 regions were amplified from genomic DNA by means of the immunoSEQ Assay, a bias-controlled multiplex PCR. The original pipeline was this. Nucleated cell counts per sample were estimated from amplification of reference gene primers within the assay. Sequence reads were collapsed and filtered to measure the absolute abundance of every unique TCRbeta CDR3 rearrangement. For each sample, productive Simpson clonality was calculated as the square root of Simpson's diversity index across productive rearrangements. TCRdb limited this immuneACCESS table to in-frame rearrangements with V and J called. A share of clones is missing; checked studies link under half to unresolved V genes, and the rest is unexplained. V, J and clone size are those of that table, while D and trimming were read from the DNA. The sample table holds tens of thousands of clones, of which 88% were seen once. The ten largest clones take up approximately 4.7% of the sample.

Collaborating institutions collected whole blood in K2EDTA tubes following their own protocols. Collaborator samples were shipped for TCRbeta analysis as frozen whole blood, isolated PBMCs, or DNA extracted from either sample type. Sequenced sample: peripheral blood. The chain uses TRBV7-9 and TRBJ1-1; 6 matching bases give a weak D call of TRBD1. This receptor was taken from a human donor in a cohort sampled during active COVID-19. The encoded CDR3 is CASSQGSGTEAFF. The bases are TGTGCCAGCAGCCAGGGGAGCGGCACTGAAGCTTTCTTT.